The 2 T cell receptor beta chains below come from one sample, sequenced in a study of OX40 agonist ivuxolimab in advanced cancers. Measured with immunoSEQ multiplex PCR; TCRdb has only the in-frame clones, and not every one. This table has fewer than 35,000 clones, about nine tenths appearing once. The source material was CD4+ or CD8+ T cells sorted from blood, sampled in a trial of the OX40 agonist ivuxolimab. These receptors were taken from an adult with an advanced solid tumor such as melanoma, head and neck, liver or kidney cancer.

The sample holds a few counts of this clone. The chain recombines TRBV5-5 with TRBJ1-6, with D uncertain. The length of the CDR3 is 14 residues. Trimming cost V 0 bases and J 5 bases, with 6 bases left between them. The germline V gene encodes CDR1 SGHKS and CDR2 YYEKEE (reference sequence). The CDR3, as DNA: TGTGCCAGCAGCTTGGACATCAATAATTCACCCCTCCACTTT. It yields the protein CASSLDINNSPLHF.

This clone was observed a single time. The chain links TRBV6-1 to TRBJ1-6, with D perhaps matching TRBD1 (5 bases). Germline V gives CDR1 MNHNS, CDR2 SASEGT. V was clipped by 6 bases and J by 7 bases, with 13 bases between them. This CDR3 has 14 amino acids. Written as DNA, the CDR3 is TGTGCCAGCAGGCCGGGACCGTTAAATTCACCCCTCCACTTT. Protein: CASRPGPLNSPLHF.